This T cell receptor (beta chain) was recorded in a study of glioma-infiltrating T cells after dendritic cell vaccination. At the level of the study: Dendritic cell vaccine was injected intradermally three times, biweekly.

Time point given: after dendritic cell vaccination, including at tumor progression/relapse. In this sample, this clone turned up a few times. This CDR3 has 17 amino acids. The J segment lost 5 bases and the V segment lost 5 bases, leaving 15 bases of the junction unmatched. Germline-derived CDR1 and CDR2 are SGHTA and FQGNSA. Amplification used 60 V beta primers and 13 J beta primers. Measured with immunoSEQ multiplex PCR; TCRdb has only the in-frame clones, and not every one. The sample consists of about 76,000 clones, 87% of them appearing once. The chain uses TRBV7-2 and TRBJ2-5; 9 nucleotides agree with TRBD1. The sample in question was blood, obtained after dendritic cell vaccination. This TCR was recovered from a human donor with glioblastoma. The CDR3 DNA reads as TGTGCCAGCAGCCCAGGGACAGGGAGAGGTGTAGTGGAGACCCAGTACTTC. This codes for CASSPGTGRGVVETQYF.